This T cell receptor (beta chain) comes out of a study of CD8 T cells in ankylosing spondylitis. V was trimmed by 1 base and J by 6 bases, leaving 19 bases between them. The germline V gene encodes CDR1 SGHKS and CDR2 YYEKEE (reference sequence). The CDR3 runs to 16 residues. This clonotype was recorded many times. TCRdb analysed the 5' RACE reads with MiXCR anew, one entry per CDR3 protein. The table shows around 180,000 distinct CDR3 sequences, with about 18% occurring only once. This sequence originates from a male donor between 5 and 35 years old with ankylosing spondylitis or in good health (not recorded which). The sequenced material came from blood, either unsorted or a sorted T cell fraction (not recorded which). The chain carries TRBV5-5 and TRBJ1-2; D is possibly TRBD1 (6 bases). The CDR3 coding sequence is TGTGCCAGCAGCTTGCGCTTAACAGGGAGAGGGGATGGCTACACCTTC. Translating it yields CASSLRLTGRGDGYTF.